This T cell receptor (beta chain) was profiled in a study of shared clonotypes between healthy human individuals. TCRdb keeps only in-frame clones here, not all; method: immunoSEQ multiplex PCR. The sample lists around 1.1 million clones, roughly 80% occurring once. The receptor was derived from a man between 18 and 35 years old in good health. Some clones in this sample may be carry-over from other donors' samples. The sample taken for sequencing was memory CD4+ T cells from PBMCs. Subset noted: CD45RA-negative fraction.

CDR3 nucleotides: TGTGCCAGCAGCCGCCAGGGGCGGGATACGCAGTATTTT. Protein: CASSRQGRDTQYF. V usage is TRBV4-2 and J usage is TRBJ2-3; D possibly corresponds to TRBD1 (6 bases). Trimming took off 4 bases at V and 6 bases at J, with 11 bases between the two ends. CDR1 LGHNA and CDR2 YNFKEQ come from the germline V gene. The CDR3 loop spans 13 amino acids.